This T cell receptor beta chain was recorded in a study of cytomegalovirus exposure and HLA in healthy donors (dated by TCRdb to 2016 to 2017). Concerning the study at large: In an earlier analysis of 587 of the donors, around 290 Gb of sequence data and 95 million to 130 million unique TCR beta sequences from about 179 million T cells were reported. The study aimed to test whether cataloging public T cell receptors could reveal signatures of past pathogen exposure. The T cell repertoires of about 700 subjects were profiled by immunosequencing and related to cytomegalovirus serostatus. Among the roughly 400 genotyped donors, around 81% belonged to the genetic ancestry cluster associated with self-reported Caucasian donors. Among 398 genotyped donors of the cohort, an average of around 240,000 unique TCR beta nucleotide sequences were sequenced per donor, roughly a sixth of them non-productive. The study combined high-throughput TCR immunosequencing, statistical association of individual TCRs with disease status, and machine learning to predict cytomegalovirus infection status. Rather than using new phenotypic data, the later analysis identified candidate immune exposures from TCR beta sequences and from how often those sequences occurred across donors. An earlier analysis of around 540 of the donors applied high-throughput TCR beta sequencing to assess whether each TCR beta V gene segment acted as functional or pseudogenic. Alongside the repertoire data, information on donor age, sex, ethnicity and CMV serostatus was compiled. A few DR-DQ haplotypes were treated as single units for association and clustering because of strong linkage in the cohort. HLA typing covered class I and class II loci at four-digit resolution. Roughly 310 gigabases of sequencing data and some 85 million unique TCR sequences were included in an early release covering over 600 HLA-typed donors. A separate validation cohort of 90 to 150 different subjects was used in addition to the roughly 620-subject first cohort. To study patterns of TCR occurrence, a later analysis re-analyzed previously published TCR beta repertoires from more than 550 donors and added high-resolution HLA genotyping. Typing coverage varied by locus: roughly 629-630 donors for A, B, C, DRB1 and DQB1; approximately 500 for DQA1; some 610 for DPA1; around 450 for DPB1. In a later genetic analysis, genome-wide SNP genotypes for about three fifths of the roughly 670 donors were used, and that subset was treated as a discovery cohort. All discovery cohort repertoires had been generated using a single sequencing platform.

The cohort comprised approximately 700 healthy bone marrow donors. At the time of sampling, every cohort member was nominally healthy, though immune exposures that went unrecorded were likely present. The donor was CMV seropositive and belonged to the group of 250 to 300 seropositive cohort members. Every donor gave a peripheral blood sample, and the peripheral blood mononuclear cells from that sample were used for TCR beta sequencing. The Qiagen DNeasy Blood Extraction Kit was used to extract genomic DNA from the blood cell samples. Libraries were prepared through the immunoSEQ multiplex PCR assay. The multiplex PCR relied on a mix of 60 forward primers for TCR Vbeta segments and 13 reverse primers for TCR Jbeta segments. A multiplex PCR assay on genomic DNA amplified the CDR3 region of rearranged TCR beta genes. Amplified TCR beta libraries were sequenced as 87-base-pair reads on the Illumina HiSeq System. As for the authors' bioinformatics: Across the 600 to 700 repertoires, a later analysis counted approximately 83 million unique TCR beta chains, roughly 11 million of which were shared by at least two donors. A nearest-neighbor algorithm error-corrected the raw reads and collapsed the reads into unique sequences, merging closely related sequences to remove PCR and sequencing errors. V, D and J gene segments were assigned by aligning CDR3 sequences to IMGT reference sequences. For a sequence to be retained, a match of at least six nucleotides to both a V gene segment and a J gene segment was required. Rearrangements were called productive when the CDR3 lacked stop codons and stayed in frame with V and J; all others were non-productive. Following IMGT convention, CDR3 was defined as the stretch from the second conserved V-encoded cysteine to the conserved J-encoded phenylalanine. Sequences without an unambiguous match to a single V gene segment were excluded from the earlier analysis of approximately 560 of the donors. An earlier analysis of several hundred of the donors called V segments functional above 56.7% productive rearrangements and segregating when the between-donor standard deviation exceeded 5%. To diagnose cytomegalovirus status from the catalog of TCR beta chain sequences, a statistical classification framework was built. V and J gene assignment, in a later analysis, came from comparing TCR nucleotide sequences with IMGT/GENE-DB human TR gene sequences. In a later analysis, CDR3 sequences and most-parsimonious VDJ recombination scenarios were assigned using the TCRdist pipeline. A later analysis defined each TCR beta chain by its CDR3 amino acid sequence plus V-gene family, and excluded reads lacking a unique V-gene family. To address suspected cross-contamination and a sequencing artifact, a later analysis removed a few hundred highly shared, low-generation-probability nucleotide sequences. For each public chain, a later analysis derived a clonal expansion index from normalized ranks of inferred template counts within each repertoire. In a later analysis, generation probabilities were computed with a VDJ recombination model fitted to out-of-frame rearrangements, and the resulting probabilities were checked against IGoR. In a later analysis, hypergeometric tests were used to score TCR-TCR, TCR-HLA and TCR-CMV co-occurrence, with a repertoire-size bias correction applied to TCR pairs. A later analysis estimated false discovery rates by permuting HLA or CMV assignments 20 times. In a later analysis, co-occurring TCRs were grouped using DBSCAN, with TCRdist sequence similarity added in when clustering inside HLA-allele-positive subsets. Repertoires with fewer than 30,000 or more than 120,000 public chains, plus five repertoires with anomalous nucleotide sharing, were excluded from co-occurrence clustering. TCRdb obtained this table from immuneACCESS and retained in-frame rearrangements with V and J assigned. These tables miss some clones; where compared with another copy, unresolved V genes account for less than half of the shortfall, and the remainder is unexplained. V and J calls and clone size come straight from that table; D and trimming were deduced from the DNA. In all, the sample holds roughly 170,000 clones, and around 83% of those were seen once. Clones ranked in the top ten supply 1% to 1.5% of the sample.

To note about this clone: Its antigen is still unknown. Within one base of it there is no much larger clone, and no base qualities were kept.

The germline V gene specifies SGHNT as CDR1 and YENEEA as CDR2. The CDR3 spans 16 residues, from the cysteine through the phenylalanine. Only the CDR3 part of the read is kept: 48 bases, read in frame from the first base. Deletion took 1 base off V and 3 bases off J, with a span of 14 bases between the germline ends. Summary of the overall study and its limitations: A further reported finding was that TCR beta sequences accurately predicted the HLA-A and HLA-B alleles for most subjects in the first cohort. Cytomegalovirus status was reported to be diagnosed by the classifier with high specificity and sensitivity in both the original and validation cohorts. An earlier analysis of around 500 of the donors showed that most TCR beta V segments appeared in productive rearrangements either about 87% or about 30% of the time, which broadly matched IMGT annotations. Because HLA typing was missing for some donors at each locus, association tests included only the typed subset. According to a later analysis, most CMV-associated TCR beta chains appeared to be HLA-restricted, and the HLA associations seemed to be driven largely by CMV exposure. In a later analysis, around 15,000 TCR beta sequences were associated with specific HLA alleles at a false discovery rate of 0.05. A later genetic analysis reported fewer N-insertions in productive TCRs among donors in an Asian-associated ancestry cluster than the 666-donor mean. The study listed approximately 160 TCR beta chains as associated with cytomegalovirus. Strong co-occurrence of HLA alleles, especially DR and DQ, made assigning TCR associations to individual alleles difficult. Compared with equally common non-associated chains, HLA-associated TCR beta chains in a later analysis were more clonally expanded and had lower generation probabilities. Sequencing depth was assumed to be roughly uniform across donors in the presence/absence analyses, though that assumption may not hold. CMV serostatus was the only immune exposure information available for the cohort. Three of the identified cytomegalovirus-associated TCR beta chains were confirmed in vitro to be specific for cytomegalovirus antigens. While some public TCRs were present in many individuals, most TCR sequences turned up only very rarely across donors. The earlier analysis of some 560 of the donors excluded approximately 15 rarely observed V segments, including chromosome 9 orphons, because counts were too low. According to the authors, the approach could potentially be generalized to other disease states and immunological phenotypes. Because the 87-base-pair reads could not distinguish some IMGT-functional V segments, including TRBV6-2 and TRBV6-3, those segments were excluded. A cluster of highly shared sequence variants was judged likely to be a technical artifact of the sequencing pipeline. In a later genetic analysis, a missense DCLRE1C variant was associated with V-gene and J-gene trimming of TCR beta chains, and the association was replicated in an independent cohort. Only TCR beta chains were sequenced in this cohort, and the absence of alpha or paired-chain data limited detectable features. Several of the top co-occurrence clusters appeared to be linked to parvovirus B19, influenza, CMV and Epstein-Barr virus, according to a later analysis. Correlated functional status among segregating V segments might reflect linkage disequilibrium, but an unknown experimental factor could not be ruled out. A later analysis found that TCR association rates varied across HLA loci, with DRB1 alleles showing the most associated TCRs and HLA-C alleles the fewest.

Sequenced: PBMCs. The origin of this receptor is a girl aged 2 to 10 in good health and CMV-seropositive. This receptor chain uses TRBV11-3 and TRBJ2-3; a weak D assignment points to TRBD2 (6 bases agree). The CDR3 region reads CASSLGSGSRTDTQYF. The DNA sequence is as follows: TGTGCCAGCAGCTTAGGGTCCGGGAGCCGGACAGATACGCAGTATTTT.